A single sample gave rise to the 17 T cell receptor beta chains below, sequenced in a study of identifying expanded T cells in peripheral blood. Profiled with immunoSEQ multiplex PCR; TCRdb holds only in-frame clones, not every one. The repertoire holds some 100,000 clones, with about 83% as singletons. Sequencing was done on a sample of blood. These receptors originate from a person aged 18 to 75 in good health.

The J gene is TRBJ2-7, the V gene TRBV4-1, with D unresolved. The CDR3 has 14 residues. Trimming stripped 0 bases from V and 0 bases from J, with 6 bases between. Germline-derived CDR1 and CDR2 are MGHRA and YSYEKL. For the CDR3, the DNA is TGCGCCAGCAGCCAAGAAGACGGCTCCTACGAGCAGTACTTC. Translation gives CASSQEDGSYEQYF.

The chain combines TRBV18 with TRBJ2-7; D may be TRBD2 (6 bases). CDR3 length: 13 residues. V lost 9 bases to trimming and J lost 5 bases, with 17 bases between them. Germline V gene data show CDR1 as KGHSH and CDR2 as LQKENI. The CDR3 DNA follows: TGTGCCAGTTCGCAGACTAGTACCAACGAGCAGTACTTC. It codes for CASSQTSTNEQYF. Full variable domain (outside the CDR3, taken from reference TRBV18 and TRBJ2-7): NAGVMQNPRHLVRRRGQEARLRCSPMKGHSHVYWYRQLPEEGLKFMVYLQKENIIDESGMPKERFSAEFPKEGPSILRIQQVVRGDSAAYFCASSQTSTNEQYFGPGTRLTVT.

The V and J genes are TRBV19 and TRBJ2-7, with D tentatively TRBD2 (5 bases). V was clipped by 5 bases and J by 5 bases, with 16 bases between them. The CDR3 totals 14 residues. Germline V gives CDR1 LNHDA, CDR2 SQIVND (reference sequence). The DNA for the CDR3 is TGTGCCAGTAGTCCCCTCGGGTCCGGGGACGAGCAGTACTTC. The encoded protein is CASSPLGSGDEQYF.

The chain is built from TRBV7-7 and TRBJ2-3; D tentatively reads TRBD1 or TRBD2 (5 bases each). CDR1 is SSHAT, CDR2 FNYEAQ, per germline (reference sequence). V was shortened by 5 bases and J by 0 bases, with 9 bases between the two germline ends. The CDR3 covers 14 residues. The DNA of the CDR3 is TGTGCCAGCAGCGCCGGGGCTAGCACAGATACGCAGTATTTT. Translation: CASSAGASTDTQYF. Variable domain in full (rest from reference TRBV7-7 and TRBJ2-3): GAGVSQSPRYKVTKRGQDVTLRCDPISSHATLYWYQQALGQGPEFLTYFNYEAQPDKSGLPSDRFSAERPEGSISTLTIQRTEQRDSAMYRCASSAGASTDTQYFGPGTRLTVL.

The chain couples TRBV6-5 to TRBJ2-5, with D uncertain. The V end lost 6 bases, the J end lost 3 bases, and 11 bases lay between the germline ends. The CDR3 has 13 residues. The germline V gene encodes CDR1 MNHEY and CDR2 SVGAGI. CDR3 sequence reads: CASSRSAEETQYF. In DNA, the CDR3 is TGTGCCAGCAGCCGCTCGGCAGAAGAGACCCAGTACTTC.

The J gene is TRBJ1-1, the V gene TRBV18; 9 bases map to TRBD1. Unmatched junction bases numbered 4, after V lost 3 bases and J lost 5 bases. This CDR3 spans 14 amino acids. Germline CDR1 KGHSH, CDR2 LQKENI. CDR3 sequence (DNA): TGTGCCAGCTCACCTCGGGACAGGGCGACTGAAGCTTTCTTT. It encodes CASSPRDRATEAFF.

The chain employs TRBV5-4 and TRBJ1-2, with D possibly being TRBD1 (5 bases). CDR1 and CDR2 (germline): SGHNT, YYREEE (reference sequence). The V gene lost 4 bases and the J gene lost 2 bases, with 9 bases spanning the gap. The CDR3 contains 13 residues. The CDR3 DNA reads TGTGCCAGCAGCCGAGACAGAAACTATGGCTACACCTTC. This gives the protein CASSRDRNYGYTF.

The J gene is TRBJ1-2, the V gene TRBV6-1; 7 positions agree with TRBD1. There are 13 residues in the CDR3. The V and J ends lost 5 bases and 4 bases, in that order; junction bases with no gene match: 4. Germline values: CDR1 MNHNS, CDR2 SASEGT. The DNA of the CDR3 is TGTGCCAGCAGTATAGGGGGCGCCTATGGCTACACCTTC. Its protein is CASSIGGAYGYTF.

This sequence joins TRBV6-5 and TRBJ1-4; the D gene is possibly TRBD1 (5 bases). The CDR3 sequence is 16 residues long. Trimming left V 4 bases short and J 0 bases short, with 12 bases between. Germline values: CDR1 MNHEY, CDR2 SVGAGI. The chain's CDR3 is CASSSYTTATNEKLFF. CDR3 nucleotide sequence: TGTGCCAGCAGTTCATACACGACAGCAACTAATGAAAAACTGTTTTTT.

A single count supports this clone. The chain has TRBV6-5 and TRBJ1-3; D possibly corresponds to TRBD1 (6 bases). Per germline, CDR1 MNHEY and CDR2 SVGAGI. This CDR3 region has 16 residues. V shed 1 base and J shed 4 bases, with 14 bases lying between them. The CDR3 is CASSYFSGGAGNTIYF. The CDR3 DNA is TGTGCCAGCAGTTACTTCTCGGGGGGCGCAGGAAACACCATATATTTT.

This chain joins TRBV5-4 and TRBJ2-2; D is unclear. The CDR3 is 13 residues long. Germline-derived CDR1 and CDR2 are SGHNT and YYREEE (reference sequence). V lost 5 bases and J 0 bases, leaving 5 bases between the germline ends. The CDR3 DNA follows: TGTGCCAGCAGGGGATCGAACACCGGGGAGCTGTTTTTT. Translation gives CASRGSNTGELFF.

Only a few counts were recorded for this clone. The chain links TRBV2 to TRBJ1-5; possibly TRBD1 for D (6 bases). V was shortened by 4 bases and J by 0 bases, with 10 bases between the two germline ends. Germline V CDR1 and CDR2: SNHLY, FYNNEI. This CDR3 has 15 amino acids. The CDR3 here is CASSGQVNSNQPQHF. The CDR3 DNA reads TGTGCCAGCAGTGGACAGGTAAATAGCAATCAGCCCCAGCATTTT.

The sample holds one count of this clone. The chain carries TRBV7-2 and TRBJ1-2; TRBD1 agrees at 8 bases. CDR3 length equals 16 residues. V shed 2 bases and J 0 bases; nucleotides not matched to a gene: 5. Germline V gene sequence: CDR1 SGHTA, CDR2 FQGNSA. CDR3 loop: CASSLYAGGTNYGYTF. CDR3 bases: TGTGCCAGCAGCTTATACGCAGGGGGCACTAACTATGGCTACACCTTC.

The chain links TRBV29-1 to TRBJ1-2, with 7 bases matching TRBD1. Germline values: CDR1 SQVTM, CDR2 ANQGSEA. This CDR3 has 15 amino acids. V shed 6 bases, J shed 0 bases, and the junction held 10 bases outside the gene matches. Here the CDR3 DNA reads TGCAGCGTCGCCTTCGGGGACAGTCCTAACTATGGCTACACCTTC. Its translation is CSVAFGDSPNYGYTF.

The chain links TRBV29-1 to TRBJ2-7; weak D call: TRBD1 (6 bases). Germline CDR1 and CDR2: SQVTM and ANQGSEA. The CDR3 loop spans 12 amino acids. V shed 0 bases and J shed 10 bases, with 13 bases lying between them. This CDR3 reads CSVEETGPAQYF. The DNA for the CDR3 is TGCAGCGTTGAAGAGACAGGCCCAGCTCAGTACTTC.

The rearrangement uses TRBV7-2 and TRBJ2-5; TRBD2 agrees at 9 bases. The V and J ends lost 6 bases and 4 bases, in that order; junction bases with no gene match: 9. This CDR3 region has 15 residues. From germline, CDR1 is SGHTA and CDR2 FQGNSA. CDR3 amino acids: CASSRGTSRAETQYF. CDR3 nucleotide sequence: TGTGCCAGCAGTCGGGGGACTAGCCGGGCAGAGACCCAGTACTTC.

V and J are TRBV6-5 and TRBJ2-2; possible D gene TRBD1, 6 bases. The CDR3 covers 14 residues. Germline CDR1 is MNHEY and CDR2 is SVGAGI. Trimming removed 5 bases at V and 6 bases at J, with 13 bases between. CDR3 loop: CASSRNREPGELFF. The CDR3 DNA reads as TGTGCCAGCAGTCGGAACAGGGAGCCCGGGGAGCTGTTTTTT.